This TCR beta chain was documented in a study of blood T cell repertoires in COVID-19. Study overall: Specimens from acute and convalescent COVID-19 originated in the United States, Italy and Spain. Nucleic acid was either cDNA or gDNA, and it came from T cells, B-cell-depleted T cells, or PBMCs.

Original processing methods: Using reference gene primer amplification, nucleated cell counts were estimated. Data came from immunoSEQ multiplex PCR; TCRdb stores just in-frame clones and leaves some out. D and trimming were read from the DNA, whereas the V and J calls and clone size are those reported in that table. The table has around 250,000 clones, about 86% seen once; the top ten hold less than 8%. After removal of 5 bases from V and 7 bases from J, the junction contained 7 bases not matched to a gene. CDR3 size: 14 residues. CDR1 is SGHAT, CDR2 FQNNGV, per germline. Sequencing input: peripheral blood. V and J are TRBV11-2 and TRBJ2-2, with 7 bases lining up with TRBD1. This TCR came from a man aged 55 to 69 with acute or convalescent COVID-19. The CDR3 sequence: CASSTDRVSGELFF. The CDR3 region has the DNA TGTGCCAGCAGCACAGACAGGGTCAGCGGGGAGCTGTTTTTT.